Each of the 17 T cell receptor beta chains below was sequenced from the same sample in a study of blood T cell repertoires in COVID-19. Assay: immunoSEQ multiplex PCR; the TCRdb copy retains only in-frame clones and omits some. The sample carries some 150,000 clones, approximately 90% recorded once. Sequenced sample: peripheral blood. The receptors derive from a woman between 40 and 55 years old with acute or convalescent COVID-19.

The rearrangement joins TRBV18 to TRBJ1-2; 7 nucleotides agree with TRBD1. The V gene end was trimmed by 2 bases and the J gene end by 5 bases; junction bases not matched to a gene: 11. CDR3 length: 16 residues. Germline V gives CDR1 KGHSH, CDR2 LQKENI. The chain's CDR3 is CASSPSQRDRAYGYTF. CDR3 coding DNA: TGTGCCAGCTCACCAAGTCAACGGGACAGAGCATATGGCTACACCTTC.

V is TRBV5-6 and J is TRBJ1-5; D is perhaps TRBD1 (5 bases). The germline gives CDR1 SGHDT, CDR2 YYEEEE. This CDR3 comprises 14 residues. The V gene lost 4 bases and the J gene lost 2 bases, with 10 bases spanning the gap. The CDR3 region is CASSRQPGNQPQHF. In nucleotides, the CDR3 is TGTGCCAGCAGCAGACAGCCAGGCAATCAGCCCCAGCATTTT.

The V gene is TRBV30, the J gene TRBJ2-1; 11 nucleotides match TRBD1. CDR1 is GTSNPN, CDR2 SVGIG, per germline (reference sequence). The CDR3 has 15 residues. Losses at the gene ends were 0 bases for V and 9 bases for J; bases not matched to a gene: 7. The CDR3 sequence: CAWSVHGQGASEQFF. DNA of the CDR3: TGTGCCTGGAGTGTACACGGACAGGGGGCGAGTGAGCAGTTCTTC. The variable domain in full, with the rest retrieved from reference TRBV30 and TRBJ2-1, is SQTIHQWPATLVQPVGSPLSLECTVEGTSNPNLYWYRQAAGRGLQLLFYSVGIGQISSEVPQNLSASRPQDRQFILSSKKLLLSDSGFYLCAWSVHGQGASEQFFGPGTRLTVL.

The chain has TRBV9 and TRBJ2-1; 9 nucleotides align to TRBD2. V was clipped by 0 bases and J by 6 bases; unmatched bases: 7. This CDR3 is 16 amino acids long. The germline V gene has CDR1 SGDLS and CDR2 YYNGEE. Written as DNA, the CDR3 is TGTGCCAGCAGCGTAGATTTAGGACTAGCGACCAATGAGCAGTTCTTC. Translated: CASSVDLGLATNEQFF.

This rearrangement joins TRBV4-1 to TRBJ2-7; 8 nucleotides match TRBD2. V trimming: 0 bases; J trimming: 1 base; junction bases outside the gene matches: 2. CDR1 and CDR2 from the germline V gene are MGHRA and YSYEKL. This CDR3 has 15 amino acids. The CDR3, as DNA: TGCGCCAGCAGCCAAGAGAGCGGGAGTTCCTACGAGCAGTACTTC. Translation: CASSQESGSSYEQYF.

The CDR3 is CASSPYRLVSTDTQYF. CDR3 sequence (DNA): TGTGCCAGCAGCCCCTACCGACTAGTAAGCACAGATACGCAGTATTTT. The V and J genes are TRBV7-3 and TRBJ2-3; TRBD2 might be the D (6 bases). This CDR3 has 16 residues. The V gene's germline CDR1 is SGHTA and CDR2 FQGTGA. Trimming pared 5 bases from V and 0 bases from J, leaving 15 bases between.

V is TRBV3-1 (or the pseudogene TRBV3-2) and J is TRBJ2-1; 9 bases agree with TRBD2. CDR3 length equals 17 residues. Per germline, CDR1 LGHDT and CDR2 YNNKEL (reference sequence). V shed 4 bases, J shed 5 bases, and the junction held 12 bases outside the gene matches. DNA of the CDR3: TGTGCCAGCAGCCCTCGTTCGCCCGTAGCGGGGGACAATGAGCAGTTCTTC. It specifies CASSPRSPVAGDNEQFF.

This clone has a single count. The V and J genes are TRBV30 and TRBJ1-5, with 7 bases aligning to TRBD1. Germline assignment: CDR1 GTSNPN and CDR2 SVGIG (reference sequence). This CDR3 comprises 15 residues. V lost 5 bases and J lost 4; bases outside the gene matches: 11. The CDR3 nucleotides are TGTGCCTGGGGGTCGGGACAGATGATAAATCAGCCCCAGCATTTT. It specifies CAWGSGQMINQPQHF.

The chain joins TRBV7-9 to TRBJ1-2; D is ambiguous. CDR3 size: 13 residues. The germline V and J ends were trimmed by 1 base and 4 bases, with 7 bases remaining between them. Germline CDR1 and CDR2: SEHNR and FQNEAQ (reference sequence). The CDR3 sequence is CASSLVGGYGYTF. The DNA for the CDR3 is TGTGCCAGCAGCTTAGTTGGCGGCTATGGCTACACCTTC.

The chain links TRBV27 to TRBJ2-7, with 7 bases that match TRBD1. Germline CDR1 is MNHEY and CDR2 is SMNVEV (reference sequence). This CDR3 is built from 13 residues. With V trimmed by 7 bases and J by 0 bases, 3 bases remained unmatched. CDR3 amino acids: CASKSGGSYEQYF. In DNA, the CDR3 is TGTGCCAGCAAGTCAGGGGGCTCCTACGAGCAGTACTTC.

This clone was counted between two and nine times. V gene TRBV13 combines with J gene TRBJ1-4; TRBD1 aligns across 7 bases. The CDR3 is 14 amino acids. Trimming cost V 4 bases and J 8 bases; bases outside gene matches: 7. Germline CDR1 reads PRHDT; CDR2 reads FYEKMQ (reference sequence). CDR3 sequence reads: CASSSQGLGEKLFF. In nucleotides, the CDR3 is TGTGCCAGCAGCTCACAGGGGTTGGGAGAAAAACTGTTTTTT.

The CDR3 bases are TGCGCCAGCAGCTTGGAGGGGCGCGCAGTGGTAGATACGCAGTATTTT. Translating it yields CASSLEGRAVVDTQYF. The chain recombines TRBV5-1 with TRBJ2-3; weak D call: TRBD1 (5 bases). CDR3 length equals 16 residues. The germline V gene encodes CDR1 SGHRS and CDR2 YFSETQ. V was shortened by 0 bases and J by 5 bases, with 16 bases between the two germline ends.

This clone was observed once. V and J are TRBV15 and TRBJ1-2; D remains unclear. The CDR3 totals 15 residues. CDR1 is LNHNV, CDR2 YYDKDF, per germline (reference sequence). V was trimmed by 1 base and J by 5 bases, leaving 14 bases between them. CDR3 residues: CATSRASDGVYGYTF. As DNA, the CDR3 is TGTGCCACCAGCAGAGCCTCTGACGGAGTATATGGCTACACCTTC.

The rearrangement joins TRBV9 to TRBJ2-3; maybe TRBD1 (5 bases). V dropped 0 bases and J dropped 0 bases, with 11 bases sitting between them. Germline V gene lookup returns CDR1 SGDLS and CDR2 YYNGEE. The CDR3 runs to 16 residues. The CDR3 region is CASSVVTATSTDTQYF. CDR3 DNA sequence: TGTGCCAGCAGCGTAGTGACAGCTACTAGCACAGATACGCAGTATTTT.

The genes are TRBV6-5 and TRBJ2-7, with D possibly being TRBD1 (6 bases). The CDR3 loop spans 14 amino acids. The germline V gene encodes CDR1 MNHEY and CDR2 SVGAGI. V shed 0 bases and J shed 2 bases, with 8 bases lying between them. CDR3 DNA sequence: TGTGCCAGCAGTTACTCTGCAGGGGCCTACGAGCAGTACTTC. Protein product: CASSYSAGAYEQYF.

The chain uses TRBV3-1 (or the pseudogene TRBV3-2) and TRBJ2-7; 8 nucleotides match TRBD1. V lost 4 bases, J lost 10 bases, and 6 bases stayed unmatched. In germline, CDR1 is LGHDT, CDR2 YNNKEL (reference sequence). This CDR3 is 12 amino acids long. The CDR3 DNA reads TGTGCCAGCAGCCTTCGACAGGGGAGACAGTACTTC. Amino acid sequence: CASSLRQGRQYF.

This clone was seen more than once but under ten times. V gene TRBV24-1 combines with J gene TRBJ1-2, with TRBD1 matching over 11 bases. V was clipped by 5 bases and J by 2 bases; unmatched bases: 9. CDR1 and CDR2 (germline): KGHDR, SFDVKD. This CDR3 spans 17 amino acids. The CDR3 is CATSGQTGTGGNYGYTF. DNA for the CDR3: TGTGCCACCAGTGGTCAGACCGGGACAGGGGGAAACTATGGCTACACCTTC.